The next 2 T cell receptor beta chains were all read from a single sample in a study of T cell responses to AZD1222 COVID-19 vaccine. Clones were sequenced by immunoSEQ multiplex PCR, and TCRdb holds only the in-frame ones, with some missing. The sample consists of 200,000 or so clones, about 89% of them appearing once. Here the sequenced sample was peripheral blood, taken on day 0 of MenACWY control vaccination. These receptors all stem from an adult in good health.

In this sample, this clone turned up once. The chain uses TRBV6-2 or TRBV6-3 and TRBJ2-7; 7 bases agree with TRBD1. This CDR3 has 14 residues. The V and J ends lost 2 bases and 0 bases, in that order; junction bases with no gene match: 1. Looked up from germline, CDR1 is MNHEY and CDR2 is SVGEGT. The DNA of the CDR3 is TGTGCCAGCAGTTACCGGGACAGCTCCTACGAGCAGTACTTC. Translating it yields CASSYRDSSYEQYF.

This clone was seen a few times. The rearrangement uses TRBV6-5 and TRBJ2-3; D possibly uses TRBD1 or TRBD2 (5 bases each). CDR3 length: 15 amino acids. Trimming pared 0 bases from V and 2 bases from J, leaving 9 bases between. CDR1 is MNHEY, CDR2 SVGAGI, per germline. The CDR3 is CASSYSGATTDTQYF. In DNA form, the CDR3 reads TGTGCCAGCAGTTACTCCGGGGCTACCACAGATACGCAGTATTTT.